The source of this TCR beta chain is a study of blood T cell repertoires in COVID-19. Trimming shortened V by 4 bases and J by 6 bases, and 20 bases separated the two germline ends. In germline, CDR1 is SGHRS, CDR2 YFSETQ. This CDR3 contains 15 residues. Authors' processing steps: Reference gene primer amplification in the assay estimated nucleated cell counts. Here immunoSEQ multiplex PCR was the method, and the copy in TCRdb shows in-frame clones only, minus some. The V and J calls and the clone size are those of that table, but D and trimming were determined from the DNA. Of about 190,000 clones listed, about four fifths are singletons.

Material for sequencing was PBMCs or T cells enriched from blood (not recorded which). The chain couples TRBV5-1 to TRBJ2-7; D possibly corresponds to TRBD2 (6 bases). The receptor comes from a woman in her 30s who had recovered from COVID-19. The CDR3 is CASSDTPGAPSEQYV. The CDR3, as DNA: TGCGCCAGCAGCGATACCCCGGGAGCCCCCTCCGAGCAGTACGTC.